These 3 T cell receptor beta chains originate from one sample sequenced in a study of beta chain features in type 1 diabetes. General study findings and limits: Type 1 diabetes patients had TCRB CDR3s that were shorter (moderately but significantly so) in all four CD4+ subsets.

The antigens of these receptors remain unknown. Reverse transcription of all isolated RNA meant that expressed TCRB transcripts were sequenced. This table comes from immunoSEQ multiplex PCR, and its TCRdb copy is limited to in-frame clones, with some not included. The data hold about 160,000 clones, with approximately 8.1% observed a single time. Sequenced material: central memory CD4+ T cells from blood. These receptors were collected from a woman between 35 and 50 years old with type 1 diabetes.

The gene calls are TRBV4-2 and TRBJ1-1, with a possible D match to TRBD1 (6 bases). The germline CDR1 and CDR2 sequences are LGHNA and YNFKEQ. The V end lost 1 base, the J end lost 0 bases, and 12 bases lay between the germline ends. The length of the CDR3 is 16 residues. Here the CDR3 reads CASSQVGGAVNTEAFF. The CDR3 DNA sequence: TGTGCCAGCAGCCAAGTTGGGGGGGCAGTGAACACTGAAGCTTTCTTT.

This clone was detected ten times or more. The CDR3 spells CASSGGQGVAEKLFF. CDR3 DNA sequence: TGTGCCAGCAGCGGGGGACAGGGGGTGGCTGAAAAACTGTTTTTT. The rearrangement joins TRBV9 to TRBJ1-4, with 11 bases fitting TRBD1. V was clipped by 3 bases and J by 7 bases; unmatched bases: 5. From germline, CDR1 is SGDLS and CDR2 YYNGEE. The CDR3 runs 15 residues.

This clone was seen more than once but under ten times. The V call is TRBV5-1, the J call TRBJ2-5; 7 positions match TRBD1. Trimming took 4 bases from V and 4 from J; bases not matched to a gene: 7. Germline CDR1 is SGHRS and CDR2 is YFSETQ. The CDR3 sequence is 14 residues long. The CDR3 loop reads CASSPTGIVETQYF. CDR3 DNA: TGCGCCAGCAGCCCGACAGGGATTGTAGAGACCCAGTACTTC.